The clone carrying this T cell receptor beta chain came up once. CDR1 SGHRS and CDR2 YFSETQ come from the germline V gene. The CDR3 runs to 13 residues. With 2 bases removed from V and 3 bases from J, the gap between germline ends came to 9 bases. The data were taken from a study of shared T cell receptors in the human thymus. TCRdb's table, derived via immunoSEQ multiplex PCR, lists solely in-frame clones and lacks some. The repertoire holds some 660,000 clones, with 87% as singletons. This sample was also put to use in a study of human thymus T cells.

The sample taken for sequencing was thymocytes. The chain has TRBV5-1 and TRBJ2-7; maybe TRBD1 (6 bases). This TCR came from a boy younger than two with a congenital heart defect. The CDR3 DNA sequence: TGCGCCAGCAGCTTTATACAGGGCTACGAGCAGTACTTC. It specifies CASSFIQGYEQYF. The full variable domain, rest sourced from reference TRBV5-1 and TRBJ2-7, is KAGVTQTPRYLIKTRGQQVTLSCSPISGHRSVSWYQQTPGQGLQFLFEYFSETQRNKGNFPGRFSGRQFSNSRSEMNVSTLELGDSALYLCASSFIQGYEQYFGPGTRLTVT.